This T cell receptor beta chain was profiled in a study of CD8 T cells in ankylosing spondylitis. The germline V and J ends were trimmed by 2 bases and 0 bases, with 8 bases remaining between them. This CDR3 spans 15 amino acids. Per the germline V gene, CDR1 is LGHNA and CDR2 is YNFKEQ. Quantitative molecular-barcoded 5'-RACE generated the TCR beta libraries. TCRdb used MiXCR to reprocess the 5' RACE reads, holding one entry per CDR3 protein. Among 500,000 or so distinct CDR3 sequences, approximately 5% were seen once, and the ten largest hold roughly 3.2%. The study, taken as a whole, reports: Clones linked to disease, bearing a CD8+ phenotype, were relatively rare in peripheral blood. Disease-associated clones were reportedly significantly overrepresented in matched ankylosing spondylitis synovial fluid. A subset of motif variants has previously been described in the synovial fluid and blood of reactive arthritis. Roughly eight highly homologous variants made up a TCR beta motif that seemed to typify ankylosing spondylitis blood.

This clonotype was seen repeatedly, ten times or more. Its antigen is currently unknown. The chain couples TRBV4-2 to TRBJ2-1, with D unresolved. The source of this sequence is a male donor with ankylosing spondylitis. Sequenced input: blood, either unsorted or a sorted T cell fraction (not recorded which). This chain's CDR3 is CASSQSPSSYNEQFF. The DNA for the CDR3 is TGTGCCAGCAGCCAATCTCCGAGCTCCTACAATGAGCAGTTCTTC.